This T cell receptor beta chain was obtained from a study of identical twins. General observations from the study: Within monozygotic twins, out-of-frame TCR alpha sharing was underestimated by the models. Fewer insertions were carried by abundant cord blood beta clonotypes, but none was seen in memory repertoires.

TCRdb used MiXCR to reprocess the 5' RACE reads, holding one entry per CDR3 protein. Here the sample spans around 280,000 distinct CDR3 sequences, 8% to 9% being singletons. Germline V gene sequence: CDR1 LNHDA, CDR2 SQIVND (reference sequence). Trimming took 8 bases from V and 1 from J; bases not matched to a gene: 3. CDR3 length: 14 residues. With respect to this clonotype: Its antigen is as yet unknown.

This same sample was also part of a study on yellow fever vaccine responses in identical twins. As reported in that work: Twins' vaccine T cell response reportedly seemed partly convergent, partly personalized.

The receptor was isolated from a woman younger than 35 in good health. Sequenced sample: memory (CD45RO+) T cells sorted from blood. This chain uses TRBV19 with TRBJ2-1; 9 positions match TRBD1. CDR3 bases: TGTGCCAGTCGGGGACAGGGATCCTACAATGAGCAGTTCTTC. The encoded protein is CASRGQGSYNEQFF.